These 21 T cell receptor beta chains were all obtained from the same sample, sequenced in a study of blood T cells in healthy people across ages. A second PCR of about 7 to 12 cycles used a sample-barcoded 5' primer and a J-beta primer mix. Via MiXCR, TCRdb re-called the 5' RACE reads, giving one row per CDR3 protein. The sample has hundreds of thousands of distinct CDR3 sequences; about 43% are singletons. Source material: blood. These receptors were collected from a man at least 80 years old in good health.

The chain couples TRBV9 to TRBJ2-3, with 8 bases aligning to TRBD1. Unmatched junction bases numbered 18, after V lost 3 bases and J lost 9 bases. The germline V gene has CDR1 SGDLS and CDR2 YYNGEE. The CDR3 consists of 17 residues. The CDR3 DNA reads TGTGCCAGCAGCGCAGGACAGGGATGGGACCTTTTAGACACGCAGTATTTT. As protein: CASSAGQGWDLLDTQYF.

This clonotype was counted between two and nine times. The rearrangement links TRBV4-1 to TRBJ2-5; 7 nucleotides match TRBD1. Germline CDR1 and CDR2: MGHRA and YSYEKL. J was trimmed by 5 bases and V by 2 bases; bases with no gene match: 5. CDR3 length equals 14 residues. The CDR3 coding sequence is TGCGCCAGCAGCCAAAAGGGGGCGGCGGAGACCCAGTACTTC. Protein: CASSQKGAAETQYF.

This clonotype was seen a few times. The V call is TRBV28, the J call TRBJ2-1, with D unresolved. V was pared by 10 bases and J by 5 bases, with 9 bases between. The CDR3 extends over 11 amino acids. Germline V gene sequence: CDR1 MDHEN, CDR2 SYDVKM. CDR3 amino acids: CATLENNEQFF. In DNA, the CDR3 is TGTGCCACACTTGAGAACAATGAGCAGTTCTTC.

The chain employs TRBV2 and TRBJ2-1; the match to TRBD1 covers 8 bases. The CDR3 extends over 15 amino acids. Germline assignment: CDR1 SNHLY and CDR2 FYNNEI. After removal of 8 bases from V and 6 bases from J, the junction contained 12 bases not matched to a gene. CDR3 sequence (DNA): TGTGCCAGCTCCGGAGAGCAGGGGGCGTTCAATGAGCAGTTCTTC. Its translation: CASSGEQGAFNEQFF.

In its sample, this clonotype was seen once. The gene calls are TRBV5-1 and TRBJ1-4; D is unresolved. Between the trimmed V and J ends, which lost 0 bases and 7 bases, there was a span of 10 bases. Germline CDR1 and CDR2: SGHRS and YFSETQ. This CDR3 has 14 amino acids. This chain's CDR3 is CASSLGGSSEKLFF. The CDR3 DNA reads TGCGCCAGCAGCTTGGGAGGGTCCTCTGAAAAACTGTTTTTT.

Notes on this clonotype: A much larger clone differs from this one at a single base, so this may be a read error. This sequence joins TRBV12-3 or TRBV12-4 and TRBJ2-5; D uncertain. Trimming cost V 6 bases and J 2 bases, with 10 bases left between them. CDR3 size: 13 residues. CDR3 bases: TGTGCCAGCAGGTTACACATTCAAGAGACCCAGTACTTC. Its protein product is CASRLHIQETQYF.

The rearrangement joins TRBV4-3 to TRBJ2-2; 10 nucleotides align to TRBD2. Germline V gives CDR1 LGHNA, CDR2 YSLEER. CDR3 length: 17 amino acids. V dropped 6 bases and J dropped 0; count of bases not matched to a gene: 7. The CDR3 region is CASRGNSGGPNTGELFF. CDR3 nucleotides: TGCGCCAGCAGGGGGAATAGCGGGGGGCCGAACACCGGGGAGCTGTTTTTT.

This clonotype was seen repeatedly, ten times or more. The rearrangement uses TRBV9 and TRBJ2-3; possible D gene TRBD1, 6 bases. The V gene's germline CDR1 is SGDLS and CDR2 YYNGEE. Deletions cut 2 bases from V and 0 bases from J, with 10 bases between. The CDR3 contains 15 residues. The CDR3 here is CASSVTGVSTDTQYF. CDR3 bases: TGTGCCAGCAGCGTGACAGGAGTTAGCACAGATACGCAGTATTTT. The complete variable domain, with remaining parts taken from reference TRBV9 and TRBJ2-3, reads DSGVTQTPKHLITATGQRVTLRCSPRSGDLSVYWYQQSLDQGLQFLIQYYNGEERAKGNILERFSAQQFPDLHSELNLSSLELGDSALYFCASSVTGVSTDTQYFGPGTRLTVL.

The chain combines TRBV12-3 or TRBV12-4 with TRBJ1-2; D gene uncertain. V was shortened by 5 bases and J by 4 bases, with 14 bases between the two germline ends. The CDR3 is made up of 14 amino acids. The CDR3 loop is CASSVTQEIYGYTF. In DNA form, the CDR3 reads TGTGCCAGCAGTGTAACCCAGGAAATCTATGGCTACACCTTC.

This clonotype was observed once. The gene calls are TRBV6-5 and TRBJ1-2; 8 positions match TRBD1. The germline gives CDR1 MNHEY, CDR2 SVGAGI. With V trimmed by 6 bases and J by 4 bases, 10 bases remained unmatched. There are 15 residues in the CDR3. CDR3 protein: CASRTGTGGTYGYTF. The CDR3 nucleotides read TGTGCCAGCAGAACCGGGACAGGCGGCACCTATGGCTACACCTTC.

In this sample, this clonotype turned up a few times. The chain joins TRBV15 to TRBJ1-5; D is unresolved. The CDR3 covers 14 residues. Germline-derived CDR1 and CDR2 are LNHNV and YYDKDF (reference sequence). V was clipped by 3 bases and J by 11 bases, with 17 bases between them. CDR3 nucleotide sequence: TGTGCCACCAGCAGCCCGGGAGGGCCAATGGCCCAGCATTTT. It translates to CATSSPGGPMAQHF. The complete variable domain, with remaining parts taken from reference TRBV15 and TRBJ1-5, reads DAMVIQNPRYQVTQFGKPVTLSCSQTLNHNVMYWYQQKSSQAPKLLFHYYDKDFNNEADTPDNFQSRRPNTSFCFLDIRSPGLGDTAMYLCATSSPGGPMAQHFGDGTRLSIL.

About this clonotype itself: Relative to the germline gene, one junction end is altered; a read error may explain this. This sequence joins TRBV6-2 or TRBV6-3 and TRBJ2-4, with 7 bases matching TRBD2. The germline CDR1 and CDR2 sequences are MNHEY and SVGEGT. The CDR3 extends over 16 amino acids. The CDR3 region is CANSYPTSTAKNIQYF. In DNA, the CDR3 is TGTGCCAACAGTTACCCGACTAGCACCGCCAAAAACATTCAGTACTTC.

This clonotype was counted between two and nine times. The chain links TRBV28 to TRBJ2-3; TRBD2 aligns across 11 bases. This CDR3 contains 16 residues. V trimming: 7 bases; J trimming: 0 bases; junction bases outside the gene matches: 6. Per germline, CDR1 MDHEN and CDR2 SYDVKM. Written as DNA, the CDR3 is TGTGCCAGCACCGTGGGACTAGCGGCTAGCACAGATACGCAGTATTTT. It is translated as CASTVGLAASTDTQYF.

This clonotype came up a few times. V usage is TRBV18 and J usage is TRBJ2-3, with D perhaps given as TRBD1 or TRBD2 (5 bases each). This CDR3 region has 16 residues. V was pared by 3 bases and J by 1 base, with 14 bases between. Germline lookup yields CDR1 KGHSH and CDR2 LQKENI. In nucleotides, the CDR3 is TGTGCCAGCTCACCTGACGGGGCGCGAGGCACAGATACGCAGTATTTT. Translating it yields CASSPDGARGTDTQYF.

The table lists this clonotype with many counts. The chain uses TRBV28 and TRBJ2-1; 12 bases agree with TRBD2. CDR1 and CDR2 (germline): MDHEN, SYDVKM. V lost 4 bases, J lost 3 bases, and 4 bases stayed unmatched. The CDR3 runs 16 residues. CDR3 sequence reads: CASSSPTSGSYNEQFF. In nucleotides, the CDR3 is TGTGCCAGCAGTTCCCCGACTAGCGGGAGCTACAATGAGCAGTTCTTC.

The chain couples TRBV5-1 to TRBJ1-1; 7 bases fit TRBD1. The J segment lost 1 base and the V segment lost 2 bases, leaving 2 bases of the junction unmatched. The CDR3 extends over 14 amino acids. Germline CDR1 SGHRS, CDR2 YFSETQ. The CDR3 DNA sequence: TGCGCCAGCAGCTTTAACAGGGGGAACACTGAAGCTTTCTTT. Protein sequence: CASSFNRGNTEAFF.

This clonotype was counted a few times. V is TRBV4-1 and J is TRBJ2-3; TRBD2 matches 8 bases. CDR3 length: 17 residues. Trimming removed 0 bases from V and 1 base from J; junction bases left unmatched: 6. Germline V lookup: CDR1 MGHRA, CDR2 YSYEKL. The CDR3 protein is CASSQDSSGVGTDTQYF. In DNA form, the CDR3 reads TGCGCCAGCAGCCAAGATAGTAGCGGGGTCGGCACAGATACGCAGTATTTT.

This clonotype was recorded a few times. This rearrangement joins TRBV6-5 to TRBJ2-5; 8 nucleotides agree with TRBD2. CDR1 and CDR2 (germline): MNHEY, SVGAGI. V trimming: 5 bases; J trimming: 1 base; junction bases outside the gene matches: 6. The CDR3 totals 15 residues. CDR3 sequence (DNA): TGTGCCAGCAGTCGTAGCGGGACCCTCCAAGAGACCCAGTACTTC. Its protein product is CASSRSGTLQETQYF.

This clonotype was detected a few times. The genes are TRBV29-1 and TRBJ2-7, with D perhaps matching TRBD1 (7 bases). Germline V lookup: CDR1 SQVTM, CDR2 ANQGSEA. The CDR3 contains 12 residues. The V gene lost 7 bases and the J gene lost 5 bases, with 15 bases spanning the gap. DNA of the CDR3: TGCAGCGCCGGCAGGGGGGCGGACGAGCAGTACTTC. Protein sequence: CSAGRGADEQYF.

The chain employs TRBV6-2 or TRBV6-3 and TRBJ1-5; TRBD1 agrees at 10 bases. Trimming cost V 6 bases and J 6 bases; bases outside gene matches: 5. The germline CDR1 and CDR2 sequences are MNHEY and SVGEGT. The CDR3 is 14 residues long. CDR3 bases: TGTGCCAGCAGCTCGACAGGGGGCCGTCAGCCCCAGCATTTT. Encoded protein: CASSSTGGRQPQHF.

This clonotype was observed at least ten times. The chain employs TRBV29-1 and TRBJ1-6, with D unclear. Germline-derived CDR1 and CDR2 are SQVTM and ANQGSEA. The CDR3 loop spans 13 amino acids. CDR3 nucleotide sequence: TGCAGTGCTAGGAGTTCCTATAATTCACCCCTCCACTTT. It encodes CSARSSYNSPLHF.